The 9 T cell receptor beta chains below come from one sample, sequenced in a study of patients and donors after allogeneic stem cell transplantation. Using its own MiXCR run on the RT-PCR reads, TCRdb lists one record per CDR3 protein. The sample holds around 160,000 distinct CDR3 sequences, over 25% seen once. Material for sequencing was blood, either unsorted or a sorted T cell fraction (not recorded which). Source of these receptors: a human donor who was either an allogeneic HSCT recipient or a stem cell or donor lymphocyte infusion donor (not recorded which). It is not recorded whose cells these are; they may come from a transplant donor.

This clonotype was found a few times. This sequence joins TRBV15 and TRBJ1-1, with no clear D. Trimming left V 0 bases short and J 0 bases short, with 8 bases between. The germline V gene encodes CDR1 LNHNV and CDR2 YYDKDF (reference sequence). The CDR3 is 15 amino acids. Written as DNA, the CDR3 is TGTGCCACCAGCAGAGACGGCAGGATGAACACTGAAGCTTTCTTT. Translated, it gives CATSRDGRMNTEAFF.

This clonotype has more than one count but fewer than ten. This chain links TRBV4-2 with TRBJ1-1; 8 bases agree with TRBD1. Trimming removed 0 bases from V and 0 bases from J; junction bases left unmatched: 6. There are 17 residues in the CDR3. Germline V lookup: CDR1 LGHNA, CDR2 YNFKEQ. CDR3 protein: CASSQETGGILNTEAFF. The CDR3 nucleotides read TGTGCCAGCAGCCAAGAAACAGGGGGTATCCTGAACACTGAAGCTTTCTTT.

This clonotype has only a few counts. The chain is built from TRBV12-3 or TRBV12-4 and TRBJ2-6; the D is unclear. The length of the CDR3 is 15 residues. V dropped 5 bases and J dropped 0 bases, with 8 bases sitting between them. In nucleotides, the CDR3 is TGTGCCAGCAGTACGTACTCCTCTGGGGCCAACGTCCTGACTTTC. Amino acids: CASSTYSSGANVLTF.

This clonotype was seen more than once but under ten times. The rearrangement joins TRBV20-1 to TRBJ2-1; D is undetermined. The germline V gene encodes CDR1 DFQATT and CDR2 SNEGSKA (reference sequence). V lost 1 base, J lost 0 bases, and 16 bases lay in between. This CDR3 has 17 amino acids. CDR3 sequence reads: CSARGSVSRSSYNEQFF. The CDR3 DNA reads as TGCAGTGCTAGAGGGTCCGTTAGCAGGAGCTCCTACAATGAGCAGTTCTTC.

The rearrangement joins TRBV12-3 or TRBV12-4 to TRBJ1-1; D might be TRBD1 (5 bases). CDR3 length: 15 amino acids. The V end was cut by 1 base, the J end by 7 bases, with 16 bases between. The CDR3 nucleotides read TGTGCCAGCAGTTTAGGGCCGGGACCTGGGAGTGAAGCTTTCTTT. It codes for CASSLGPGPGSEAFF.

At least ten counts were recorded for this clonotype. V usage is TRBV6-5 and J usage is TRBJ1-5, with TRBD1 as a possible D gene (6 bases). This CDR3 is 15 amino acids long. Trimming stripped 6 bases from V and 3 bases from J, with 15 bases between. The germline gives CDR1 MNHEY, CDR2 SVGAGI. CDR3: CASSPTGSFNQPQHF. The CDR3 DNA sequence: TGTGCCAGCAGCCCGACAGGTTCGTTCAATCAGCCCCAGCATTTT.

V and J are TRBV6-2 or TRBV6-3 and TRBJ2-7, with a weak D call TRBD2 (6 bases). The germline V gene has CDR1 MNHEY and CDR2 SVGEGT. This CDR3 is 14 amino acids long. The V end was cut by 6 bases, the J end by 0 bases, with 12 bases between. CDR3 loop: CASRHRGSSYEQYF. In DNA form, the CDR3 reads TGTGCCAGCAGACATCGGGGGTCCTCCTACGAGCAGTACTTC.

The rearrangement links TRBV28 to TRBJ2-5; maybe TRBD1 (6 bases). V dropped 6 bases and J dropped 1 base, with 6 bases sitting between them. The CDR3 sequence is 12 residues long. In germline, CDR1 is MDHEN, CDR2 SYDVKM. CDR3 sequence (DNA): TGTGCCAGCAGACAGGGCCAAGAGACCCAGTACTTC. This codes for CASRQGQETQYF.

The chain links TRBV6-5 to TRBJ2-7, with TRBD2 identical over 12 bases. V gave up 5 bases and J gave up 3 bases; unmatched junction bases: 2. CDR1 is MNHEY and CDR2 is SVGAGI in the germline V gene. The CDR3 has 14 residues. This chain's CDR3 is CASSTSGRLYEQYF. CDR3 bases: TGTGCCAGCAGTACTAGCGGGAGGCTCTACGAGCAGTACTTC.